The 18 T cell receptor beta chains listed next were all sequenced from one sample in a study of CD8 T cells in Susac syndrome. The authors reverse transcribed roughly 0.5 to 1 ug RNA with random hexamers. Each CDR3 protein gets one entry after TCRdb re-called the immunoSEQ multiplex PCR reads with MiXCR. Here the sample spans about 190,000 distinct CDR3 sequences, 91% being singletons. The sequenced material came from CD4+ T cells from PBMCs. All receptors derive from a human donor with Susac syndrome.

V gene TRBV7-9 combines with J gene TRBJ2-7; D remains ambiguous. The CDR3 totals 13 residues. The V gene lost 5 bases and the J gene lost 4 bases, with 12 bases spanning the gap. The V gene's germline CDR1 is SEHNR and CDR2 FQNEAQ (reference sequence). The CDR3 protein is CASSITDGYEQYF. The DNA for the CDR3 is TGTGCCAGCAGCATAACGGACGGGTACGAGCAGTACTTC.

The chain carries TRBV12-3 or TRBV12-4 and TRBJ2-2; D possibly matches TRBD1 or TRBD2 (5 bases each). Trimming took 1 base from V and 8 from J, leaving 11 bases between them. The CDR3 spans 14 residues. DNA for the CDR3: TGTGCCAGCAGTTTAGGTGGGGGACCAGGGGAGCTGTTTTTT. Its translation is CASSLGGGPGELFF.

This chain uses TRBV30 with TRBJ1-4, with D maybe TRBD1 (6 bases). From germline, CDR1 is GTSNPN and CDR2 SVGIG (reference sequence). The V gene lost 0 bases and the J gene lost 3 bases, with 11 bases spanning the gap. The CDR3 is made up of 15 amino acids. This chain's CDR3 is CAWSVGAGANEKLFF. CDR3 DNA sequence: TGTGCCTGGAGTGTAGGGGCAGGGGCTAATGAAAAACTGTTTTTT.

V is TRBV3-1 and J is TRBJ1-1; D remains ambiguous. Germline lookup yields CDR1 LGHDT and CDR2 YNNKEL (reference sequence). V was shortened by 1 base and J by 14 bases, with 20 bases between the two germline ends. This CDR3 contains 14 residues. The CDR3 loop is CASSQGGLPALRFF. CDR3 bases: TGTGCCAGCAGCCAAGGTGGACTTCCTGCCCTTCGCTTCTTT.

The V gene is TRBV6-6, the J gene TRBJ2-1; D unresolved. V was trimmed by 2 bases and J by 5 bases, leaving 13 bases between them. This CDR3 is built from 15 residues. The germline gives CDR1 MNHNY, CDR2 SVGAGI (reference sequence). In DNA form, the CDR3 reads TGTGCCAGCAGTTACCAAGCGAGTTGGGACAATGAGCAGTTCTTC. Translated: CASSYQASWDNEQFF.

This sequence joins TRBV5-1 and TRBJ2-7; 8 bases are shared with TRBD2. V shed 4 bases and J 7 bases; nucleotides not matched to a gene: 10. The CDR3 consists of 14 residues. Germline lookup yields CDR1 SGHRS and CDR2 YFSETQ. The CDR3 region is CASSRGGDRLEQYF. CDR3 DNA sequence: TGCGCCAGCAGCCGGGGGGGGGATCGCTTGGAGCAGTACTTC. Full variable domain (missing parts from reference TRBV5-1 and TRBJ2-7): KAGVTQTPRYLIKTRGQQVTLSCSPISGHRSVSWYQQTPGQGLQFLFEYFSETQRNKGNFPGRFSGRQFSNSRSEMNVSTLELGDSALYLCASSRGGDRLEQYFGPGTRLTVT.

The rearrangement links TRBV5-1 to TRBJ2-3; no clear D gene. Germline values: CDR1 SGHRS, CDR2 YFSETQ. Trimming shortened V by 0 bases and J by 7 bases, and 6 bases separated the two germline ends. The CDR3 length is 12 residues. The CDR3 region is CASSLVSNTQYF. CDR3 nucleotides: TGCGCCAGCAGCTTGGTTTCAAATACGCAGTATTTT.

The V call is TRBV28, the J call TRBJ2-1; D could derive from TRBD1 or TRBD2 (6 bases each). There are 15 residues in the CDR3. The germline V gene encodes CDR1 MDHEN and CDR2 SYDVKM. Trimming stripped 4 bases from V and 0 bases from J, with 10 bases between. This chain's CDR3 is CASSSRGVSYNEQFF. The CDR3 DNA follows: TGTGCCAGCAGTTCAAGGGGGGTCTCCTACAATGAGCAGTTCTTC.

The rearrangement joins TRBV7-3 to TRBJ2-3; D is unresolved. Germline V gene data show CDR1 as SGHTA and CDR2 as FQGTGA. The CDR3 totals 14 residues. V lost 5 bases and J 3 bases, leaving 12 bases between the germline ends. The CDR3 protein is CASSRGTETDTQYF. Here the CDR3 DNA reads TGTGCCAGCAGCCGAGGCACTGAGACAGATACGCAGTATTTT.

The chain combines TRBV3-1 with TRBJ2-7; 10 nucleotides line up with TRBD2. The CDR3 covers 15 residues. CDR1 is LGHDT and CDR2 is YNNKEL in the germline V gene (reference sequence). The V gene end was trimmed by 5 bases and the J gene end by 1 base; junction bases not matched to a gene: 5. The CDR3, as DNA: TGTGCCAGCAGCTCCACTAGCGGGATATCCTACGAGCAGTACTTC. Translation gives CASSSTSGISYEQYF.

The V gene is TRBV21-1, the J gene TRBJ2-4; the table's D call of TRBD1 was not tested on the DNA. TRBV21-1 is labeled a pseudogene. The CDR3 spans 17 residues. CDR3 nucleotide sequence: TGTGCCAGCAGCAAACCGTGGGGGACAGTAGCCAAAAACATTCAGTACTTC. Protein: CASSKPWGTVAKNIQYF.

V gene TRBV7-3 combines with J gene TRBJ2-1; D is perhaps TRBD2 (6 bases). The V end lost 3 bases, the J end lost 10 bases, and 16 bases lay between the germline ends. This CDR3 is 14 amino acids long. CDR1 and CDR2 (germline): SGHTA, FQGTGA. CDR3 region: CASSLIQGLGEQFF. In DNA form, the CDR3 reads TGTGCCAGCAGCTTGATTCAGGGACTTGGCGAGCAGTTCTTC. Full variable domain (remainder filled in from reference TRBV7-3 and TRBJ2-1): GAGVSQTPSNKVTEKGKYVELRCDPISGHTALYWYRQSLGQGPEFLIYFQGTGAADDSGLPNDRFFAVRPEGSVSTLKIQRTERGDSAVYLCASSLIQGLGEQFFGPGTRLTVL.

V is TRBV6-5 and J is TRBJ1-1, with unresolved D. The V and J ends lost 4 bases and 0 bases respectively, with 6 bases between them. Germline assignment: CDR1 MNHEY and CDR2 SVGAGI. The CDR3 sequence is 13 residues long. The CDR3 loop is CASSWGLNTEAFF. CDR3 DNA sequence: TGTGCCAGCAGTTGGGGTCTGAACACTGAAGCTTTCTTT.

V usage is TRBV30 and J usage is TRBJ1-6; D is uncertain. Germline V gives CDR1 GTSNPN, CDR2 SVGIG (reference sequence). The V end was cut by 4 bases, the J end by 8 bases, with 15 bases between. The CDR3 is made up of 14 amino acids. The CDR3 DNA follows: TGTGCCTGGAAGGTTAGAGGTATCGATTCACCCCTCCACTTT. This codes for CAWKVRGIDSPLHF. Full variable domain (missing parts from reference TRBV30 and TRBJ1-6): SQTIHQWPATLVQPVGSPLSLECTVEGTSNPNLYWYRQAAGRGLQLLFYSVGIGQISSEVPQNLSASRPQDRQFILSSKKLLLSDSGFYLCAWKVRGIDSPLHFGNGTRLTVT.

V is TRBV5-1 and J is TRBJ1-1, with 7 bases fitting TRBD1. The CDR3 has 12 amino acids. Unmatched junction bases numbered 7, after V lost 6 bases and J lost 8 bases. Germline V CDR1 and CDR2: SGHRS, YFSETQ. The DNA for the CDR3 is TGCGCCAGCATGGCCCACAGGGGCGAAGCTTTCTTT. Translation gives CASMAHRGEAFF.

The genes are TRBV28 and TRBJ1-1; no reliable D call. Trimming took off 6 bases at V and 1 base at J, with 12 bases between the two ends. Germline CDR1 MDHEN, CDR2 SYDVKM. The CDR3 contains 14 residues. The CDR3 region has the DNA TGTGCCAGCAGCCTAGTAAAGGGGAACACTGAAGCTTTCTTT. It yields the protein CASSLVKGNTEAFF.

V gene TRBV21-1 combines with J gene TRBJ2-7; the D segment call TRBD1 is taken from the table without a DNA check. TRBV21-1 is reported as a pseudogene. The CDR3 runs to 17 residues. The CDR3 loop is CASSKVPGARGSYEQYF. The CDR3 nucleotides read TGTGCCAGCAGCAAAGTACCAGGGGCCAGAGGCTCCTACGAGCAGTACTTC.

This clonotype was observed once. This chain joins TRBV5-1 and TRBJ2-7; 10 bases line up with TRBD1. Germline V gene data show CDR1 as SGHRS and CDR2 as YFSETQ. CDR3 length: 14 amino acids. J gave up 2 bases and V 2 bases, and 1 base lay outside the gene matches. The CDR3 is CASSLGTGAYEQYF. CDR3 bases: TGCGCCAGCAGCTTAGGGACAGGGGCCTACGAGCAGTACTTC.